This TCR beta chain was recorded in a study of beta chain features in type 1 diabetes. Isolated RNA was reverse transcribed in full, so expressed TCRB transcripts were sequenced. The protocol was immunoSEQ multiplex PCR, while the TCRdb copy is restricted to in-frame clones and leaves out a portion. The table has around 150,000 clones, 6.9% seen once. With 7 bases clipped from V and 10 bases from J, the junction kept 13 bases outside the gene matches. Germline CDR1 and CDR2: SGHTA and FQGTGA. The CDR3 contains 14 residues. This chain uses TRBV7-3 with TRBJ2-1; 7 bases map to TRBD2. The clonotype comes from a woman aged 25 to 39 in good health. The sample comprised central memory CD4+ T cells from blood. The CDR3: CASKTVAGVGEQFF. The CDR3 nucleotides are TGTGCCAGCAAAACAGTCGCGGGAGTGGGGGAGCAGTTCTTC.